This T cell receptor (beta chain) was obtained from a study of blood T cell repertoires in COVID-19. Turning to the study itself: The United States, Italy and Spain supplied acute and convalescent COVID-19 samples. Sample material is recorded as cDNA or gDNA derived from T cells, B-cell-depleted T cells, or PBMCs.

The junction had 24 bases not matched to a gene; V was cut back by 11 bases and J by 4 bases. The CDR3 is made up of 19 amino acids. The germline CDR1 and CDR2 sequences are MNHEY and SMNVEV (reference sequence). Per the original methods: Estimation of nucleated cell counts was performed using reference gene primer amplification. Clones were read by immunoSEQ multiplex PCR, and TCRdb kept only the in-frame ones, dropping some. V and J calls and clone size come straight from that table; D and trimming were deduced from the DNA. In the table there are around 620,000 clones, about nine tenths of which are singletons.

Material for sequencing was peripheral blood. The sequence was obtained from a woman between 18 and 29 years old with acute or convalescent COVID-19. The chain uses TRBV27 and TRBJ2-1; 9 bases fit TRBD1. The DNA of the CDR3 is TGTGCCTCTATGGTAAGGGGACAGGGCCTACGAGATCGTTACAATGAGCAGTTCTTC. It codes for CASMVRGQGLRDRYNEQFF.